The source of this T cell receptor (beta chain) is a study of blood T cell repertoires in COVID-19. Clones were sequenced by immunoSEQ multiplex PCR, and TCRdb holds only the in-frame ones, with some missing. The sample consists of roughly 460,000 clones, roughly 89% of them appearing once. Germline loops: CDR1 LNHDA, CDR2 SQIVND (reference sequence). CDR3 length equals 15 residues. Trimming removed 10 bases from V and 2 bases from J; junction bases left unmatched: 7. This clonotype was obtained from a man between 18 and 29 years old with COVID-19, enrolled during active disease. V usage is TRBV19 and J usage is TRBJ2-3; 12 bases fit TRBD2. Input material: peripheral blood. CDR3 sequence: CATSLAGGDTDTQYF. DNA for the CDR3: TGTGCCACTTCCCTAGCGGGAGGGGACACAGATACGCAGTATTTT.